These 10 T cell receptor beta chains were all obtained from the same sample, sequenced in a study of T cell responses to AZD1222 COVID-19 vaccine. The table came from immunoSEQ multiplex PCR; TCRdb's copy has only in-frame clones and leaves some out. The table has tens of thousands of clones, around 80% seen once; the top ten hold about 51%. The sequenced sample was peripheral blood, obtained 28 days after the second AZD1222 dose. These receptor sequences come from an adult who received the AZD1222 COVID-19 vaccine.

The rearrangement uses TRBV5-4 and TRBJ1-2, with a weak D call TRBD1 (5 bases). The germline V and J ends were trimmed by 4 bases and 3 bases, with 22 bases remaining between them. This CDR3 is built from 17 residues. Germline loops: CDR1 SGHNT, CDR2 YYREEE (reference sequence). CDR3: CASSIPGPTSLDYGYTF. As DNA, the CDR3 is TGTGCCAGCAGCATACCGGGGCCGACATCGCTGGACTATGGCTACACCTTC. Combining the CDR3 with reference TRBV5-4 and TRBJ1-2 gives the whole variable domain ETGVTQSPTHLIKTRGQQVTLRCSSQSGHNTVSWYQQALGQGPQFIFQYYREEENGRGNFPPRFSGLQFPNYSSELNVNALELDDSALYLCASSIPGPTSLDYGYTFGSGTRLTVV.

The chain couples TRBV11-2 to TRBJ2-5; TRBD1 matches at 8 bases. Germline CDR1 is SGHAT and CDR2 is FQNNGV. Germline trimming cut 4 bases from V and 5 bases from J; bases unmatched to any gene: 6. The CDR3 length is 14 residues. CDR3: CASSSGQGRETQYF. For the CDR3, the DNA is TGTGCCAGCAGCTCCGGACAGGGAAGGGAGACCCAGTACTTC.

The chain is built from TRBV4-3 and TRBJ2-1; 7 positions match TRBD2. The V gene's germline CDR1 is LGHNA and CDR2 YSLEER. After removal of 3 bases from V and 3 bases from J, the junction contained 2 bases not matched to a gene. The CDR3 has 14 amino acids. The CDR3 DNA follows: TGCGCCAGCAGCCAGGGGGGGAACTACAATGAGCAGTTCTTC. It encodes CASSQGGNYNEQFF.

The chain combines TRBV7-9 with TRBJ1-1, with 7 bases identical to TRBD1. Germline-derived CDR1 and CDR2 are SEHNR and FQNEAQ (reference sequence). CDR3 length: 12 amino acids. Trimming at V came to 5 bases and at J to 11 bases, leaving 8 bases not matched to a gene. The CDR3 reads CASSIVTGNAFF. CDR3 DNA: TGTGCCAGCAGCATCGTGACAGGGAACGCTTTCTTT. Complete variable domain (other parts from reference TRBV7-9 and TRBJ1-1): DTGVSQNPRHKITKRGQNVTFRCDPISEHNRLYWYRQTLGQGPEFLTYFQNEAQLEKSRLLSDRFSAERPKGSFSTLEIQRTEQGDSAMYLCASSIVTGNAFFGQGTRLTVV.

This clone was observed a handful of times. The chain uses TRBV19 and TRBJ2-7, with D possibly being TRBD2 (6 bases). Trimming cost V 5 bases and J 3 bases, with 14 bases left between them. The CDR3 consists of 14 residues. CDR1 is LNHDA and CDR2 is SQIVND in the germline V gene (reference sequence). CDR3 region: CASSPRTGVYEQYF. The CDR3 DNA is TGTGCCAGTAGTCCCCGGACGGGAGTCTACGAGCAGTACTTC.

The CDR3 region is CASSSGTRTRSEQFF. The CDR3 DNA follows: TGCGCCAGCAGCTCAGGGACGAGAACGAGGAGTGAGCAGTTCTTC. J is TRBJ2-1 and V is TRBV5-1; D possibly matches TRBD1 or TRBD2 (5 bases each). The germline V and J ends were trimmed by 3 bases and 9 bases, with 19 bases remaining between them. The CDR3 is 15 amino acids. Germline assignment: CDR1 SGHRS and CDR2 YFSETQ.

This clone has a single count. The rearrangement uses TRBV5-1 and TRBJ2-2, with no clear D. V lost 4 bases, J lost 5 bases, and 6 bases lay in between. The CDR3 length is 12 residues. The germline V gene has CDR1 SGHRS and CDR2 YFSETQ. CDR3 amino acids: CASSISTGELFF. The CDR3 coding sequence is TGCGCCAGCAGCATTAGTACCGGGGAGCTGTTTTTT.

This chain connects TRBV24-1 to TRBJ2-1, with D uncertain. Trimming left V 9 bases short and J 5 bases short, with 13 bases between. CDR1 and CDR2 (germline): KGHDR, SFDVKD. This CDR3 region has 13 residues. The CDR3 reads CATEGTEDNEQFF. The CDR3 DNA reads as TGTGCCACCGAAGGCACTGAAGACAATGAGCAGTTCTTC.

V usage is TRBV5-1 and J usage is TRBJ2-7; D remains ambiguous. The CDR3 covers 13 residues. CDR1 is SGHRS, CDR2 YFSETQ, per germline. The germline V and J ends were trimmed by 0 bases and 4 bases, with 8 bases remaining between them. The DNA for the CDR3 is TGCGCCAGCAGCTTGGCAACAGATTACGAGCAGTACTTC. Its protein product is CASSLATDYEQYF. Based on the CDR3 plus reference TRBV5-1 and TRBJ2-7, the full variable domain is KAGVTQTPRYLIKTRGQQVTLSCSPISGHRSVSWYQQTPGQGLQFLFEYFSETQRNKGNFPGRFSGRQFSNSRSEMNVSTLELGDSALYLCASSLATDYEQYFGPGTRLTVT.

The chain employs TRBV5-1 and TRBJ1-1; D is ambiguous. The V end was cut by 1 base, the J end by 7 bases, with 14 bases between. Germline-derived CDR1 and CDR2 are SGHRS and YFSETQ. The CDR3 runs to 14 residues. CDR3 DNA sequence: TGCGCCAGCAGCTTGCACGGGAATGAGAATGAAGCTTTCTTT. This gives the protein CASSLHGNENEAFF.